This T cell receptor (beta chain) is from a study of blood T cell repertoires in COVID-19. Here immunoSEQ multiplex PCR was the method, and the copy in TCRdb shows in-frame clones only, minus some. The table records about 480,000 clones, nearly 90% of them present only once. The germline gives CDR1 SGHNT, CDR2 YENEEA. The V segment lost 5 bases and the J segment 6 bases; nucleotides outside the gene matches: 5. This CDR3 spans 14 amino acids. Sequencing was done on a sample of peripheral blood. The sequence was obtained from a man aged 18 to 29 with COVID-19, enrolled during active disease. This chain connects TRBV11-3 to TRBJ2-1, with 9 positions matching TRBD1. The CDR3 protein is CASSQTTGGNEQFF. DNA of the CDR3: TGTGCCAGCAGCCAGACGACAGGGGGCAATGAGCAGTTCTTC.